The next 21 T cell receptor beta chains were all read from a single sample in a study of blood T cell repertoires in COVID-19. The assay was immunoSEQ multiplex PCR, and TCRdb's table has in-frame clones only and misses some. The table lists approximately 150,000 clones, approximately 90% of them singletons. Sequencing was carried out using peripheral blood. The receptor set was obtained from a human donor in a cohort sampled during active COVID-19.

As for this clone: Other DNA sequences in this sample translate to the same CDR3. The rearrangement links TRBV24-1 to TRBJ2-2, with 10 nucleotides matching TRBD2. CDR3 size: 17 residues. Per germline, CDR1 KGHDR and CDR2 SFDVKD. V lost 4 bases and J lost 5; bases outside the gene matches: 9. The DNA of the CDR3 is TGTGCCACCAGTGACCCAAGCGGGGGGGCTTTTACCGGGGAGCTGTTTTTT. Encoded protein: CATSDPSGGAFTGELFF.

The chain uses TRBV30 and TRBJ1-2; 7 bases are shared with TRBD1. Trimming took 3 bases from V and 5 from J; bases not matched to a gene: 9. This CDR3 is built from 14 residues. Germline loops: CDR1 GTSNPN, CDR2 SVGIG (reference sequence). Here the CDR3 DNA reads TGTGCCTGGAGAGGGACAGTAGGAGGATATGGCTACACCTTC. This encodes CAWRGTVGGYGYTF.

The chain links TRBV7-8 to TRBJ2-7; TRBD2 matches at 14 bases. The germline CDR1 and CDR2 sequences are SGHVS and FQNEAQ. This CDR3 is built from 19 residues. Trimming at V came to 2 bases and at J to 7 bases, leaving 16 bases not matched to a gene. CDR3 amino acids: CASSLTIYTTSGGGWEQYF. In DNA form, the CDR3 reads TGTGCCAGCAGCTTAACGATATATACGACTAGCGGGGGGGGCTGGGAGCAGTACTTC.

This chain links TRBV30 with TRBJ2-2; D unclear. Germline CDR1 GTSNPN, CDR2 SVGIG (reference sequence). The CDR3 is 14 amino acids. V shed 3 bases and J shed 6 bases, with 14 bases lying between them. The CDR3 reads CAWRVGEVAGELFF. The CDR3 region has the DNA TGTGCCTGGAGGGTAGGAGAGGTGGCCGGGGAGCTGTTTTTT.

Comment on this clone: The sample carries other DNA sequences with the same CDR3. CDR3 amino acids: CASSTGLAGYYEQYF. The CDR3 DNA reads TGTGCCAGCAGCACCGGACTAGCGGGGTACTACGAGCAGTACTTC. This rearrangement joins TRBV11-2 to TRBJ2-7; 12 nucleotides align to TRBD2. Germline V gene data show CDR1 as SGHAT and CDR2 as FQNNGV. J was trimmed by 3 bases and V by 5 bases; bases with no gene match: 5. This CDR3 has 15 amino acids.

Note on this clone: Different DNA sequences within this sample yield the same CDR3. The rearrangement links TRBV5-1 to TRBJ1-1; perhaps TRBD1 as D (6 bases). Germline V gene lookup returns CDR1 SGHRS and CDR2 YFSETQ. Trimming removed 3 bases from V and 5 bases from J, with 11 bases in between. This CDR3 is built from 13 residues. The CDR3 loop reads CASSSQGVTEAFF. The CDR3 region has the DNA TGCGCCAGCAGCTCACAGGGTGTAACTGAAGCTTTCTTT.

The chain couples TRBV28 to TRBJ1-1; D remains unclear. Germline V CDR1 and CDR2: MDHEN, SYDVKM. V shed 3 bases and J shed 0 bases, with 8 bases lying between them. This CDR3 has 14 amino acids. The CDR3: CASSLGRMNTEAFF. The CDR3 nucleotides read TGTGCCAGCAGTTTGGGCAGGATGAACACTGAAGCTTTCTTT.

The chain combines TRBV5-1 with TRBJ2-5, with D tentatively TRBD2 (6 bases). The CDR3 is made up of 15 amino acids. V was trimmed by 0 bases and J by 6 bases, leaving 15 bases between them. Germline V CDR1 and CDR2: SGHRS, YFSETQ. CDR3 sequence: CASSLGGTVTQTQYF. CDR3 sequence (DNA): TGCGCCAGCAGCTTGGGGGGGACTGTCACCCAGACCCAGTACTTC.

V and J are TRBV30 and TRBJ2-6; D is perhaps TRBD2 (7 bases). Trimming pared 3 bases from V and 1 base from J, leaving 10 bases between. Per the germline V gene, CDR1 is GTSNPN and CDR2 is SVGIG (reference sequence). The CDR3 has 15 residues. This chain's CDR3 is CAWSEGGSGANVLTF. The CDR3 region has the DNA TGTGCCTGGAGCGAGGGGGGGTCTGGGGCCAACGTCCTGACTTTC.

The chain joins TRBV10-1 to TRBJ2-2; D may be TRBD2 (6 bases). The ends were cut back, 3 bases at V and 8 bases at J, with 16 bases in the middle. Germline CDR1 and CDR2: WNHNN and SYGVQD (reference sequence). The CDR3 runs 15 residues. CDR3 in DNA: TGCGCCAGCAGTGAATGGGCGGGGCACGGTGGGGAGCTGTTTTTT. Amino acids: CASSEWAGHGGELFF.

There are a few counts of this clone. This sequence joins TRBV7-2 and TRBJ1-2; 8 bases map to TRBD1. Per germline, CDR1 SGHTA and CDR2 FQGNSA. CDR3 length: 15 amino acids. V lost 5 bases, J lost 5 bases, and 10 bases stayed unmatched. CDR3 in amino acids: CASSGRQGSLYGYTF. In nucleotides, the CDR3 is TGTGCCAGCAGCGGACGACAGGGGTCCTTGTATGGCTACACCTTC.

The chain links TRBV7-9 to TRBJ2-3, with 14 bases fitting TRBD2. CDR1 SEHNR and CDR2 FQNEAQ come from the germline V gene (reference sequence). The V segment lost 3 bases and the J segment 4 bases; nucleotides outside the gene matches: 0. The CDR3 spans 15 residues. CDR3 nucleotide sequence: TGTGCCAGCAGCTTGGGACTAGCGGGAGCAGATACGCAGTATTTT. Its protein is CASSLGLAGADTQYF.

In the case of this clone: Additional DNA sequences in this sample encode the identical CDR3. V and J are TRBV6-2 or TRBV6-3 and TRBJ2-7; D unclear. CDR3 size: 13 residues. Germline assignment: CDR1 MNHEY and CDR2 SVGEGT. V was shortened by 0 bases and J by 1 base, with 4 bases between the two germline ends. For the CDR3, the DNA is TGTGCCAGCAGTTACTCGAGTTCCTACGAGCAGTACTTC. It yields the protein CASSYSSSYEQYF.

This rearrangement joins TRBV11-2 to TRBJ2-7; a weak D match, TRBD2 (6 bases). The ends were cut back, 6 bases at V and 2 bases at J, with 17 bases in the middle. The V gene's germline CDR1 is SGHAT and CDR2 FQNNGV. The CDR3 is made up of 15 amino acids. In DNA form, the CDR3 reads TGTGCCAGCAGGTCCACCGGGACTTCCACCTACGAGCAGTACTTC. Amino acid sequence: CASRSTGTSTYEQYF.

As regards this clone: One end of the junction varies from germline; a read error may be responsible. This sequence joins TRBV12-3 or TRBV12-4 and TRBJ2-7; TRBD1 aligns across 8 bases. This CDR3 spans 13 amino acids. The DNA for the CDR3 is TGTGCCAGCAGTCCACAACTGGACAGGGAAACACACTTC. This encodes CASSPQLDRETHF.

Only one count was recorded for this clone. The V and J genes are TRBV30 and TRBJ2-4, with D maybe TRBD2 (6 bases). The length of the CDR3 is 13 residues. With 2 bases removed from V and 2 bases from J, the gap between germline ends came to 7 bases. The germline V gene has CDR1 GTSNPN and CDR2 SVGIG (reference sequence). The CDR3 DNA sequence: TGTGCCTGGAGTCGGGAGACCAAAAACATTCAGTACTTC. It specifies CAWSRETKNIQYF.

This sequence joins TRBV6-2 or TRBV6-3 and TRBJ2-7; the match to TRBD1 covers 7 bases. V lost 0 bases and J lost 5; bases outside the gene matches: 4. Germline V gene sequence: CDR1 MNHEY, CDR2 SVGEGT. The CDR3 totals 14 residues. The CDR3 loop is CASSYSSGGDEQYF. The CDR3 DNA reads TGTGCCAGCAGTTACTCGTCAGGGGGTGACGAGCAGTACTTC.

The chain combines TRBV4-3 with TRBJ1-1; D not certain. Germline-derived CDR1 and CDR2 are LGHNA and YSLEER. Trimming removed 0 bases from V and 3 bases from J, with 11 bases in between. There are 15 residues in the CDR3. CDR3 protein: CASSQDTGGYTEAFF. The CDR3 DNA reads as TGCGCCAGCAGCCAAGATACCGGCGGGTACACTGAAGCTTTCTTT.

V is TRBV4-3 and J is TRBJ2-7, with 8 nucleotides matching TRBD2. V shed 1 base, J shed 5 bases, and the junction held 7 bases outside the gene matches. CDR3 size: 15 residues. The germline gives CDR1 LGHNA, CDR2 YSLEER. In nucleotides, the CDR3 is TGCGCCAGCAGCCAAGTGGTCGGGGGGGGTAACGAGCAGTACTTC. Translation: CASSQVVGGGNEQYF.

The V gene is TRBV18, the J gene TRBJ2-5; D ambiguous. Germline assignment: CDR1 KGHSH and CDR2 LQKENI. The CDR3 has 13 amino acids. V lost 7 bases and J 1 base, leaving 10 bases between the germline ends. The DNA for the CDR3 is TGTGCCAGCTGTCGAGGTCTCCAAGAGACCCAGTACTTC. Its translation is CASCRGLQETQYF.

This chain connects TRBV5-1 to TRBJ2-4; 10 bases are shared with TRBD2. The CDR3 is made up of 15 amino acids. The V and J ends lost 1 base and 7 bases, in that order; junction bases with no gene match: 5. Per the germline V gene, CDR1 is SGHRS and CDR2 is YFSETQ. The CDR3 loop reads CASSLIAGGGNIQYF. Written as DNA, the CDR3 is TGCGCCAGCAGCTTGATAGCGGGAGGAGGGAACATTCAGTACTTC.